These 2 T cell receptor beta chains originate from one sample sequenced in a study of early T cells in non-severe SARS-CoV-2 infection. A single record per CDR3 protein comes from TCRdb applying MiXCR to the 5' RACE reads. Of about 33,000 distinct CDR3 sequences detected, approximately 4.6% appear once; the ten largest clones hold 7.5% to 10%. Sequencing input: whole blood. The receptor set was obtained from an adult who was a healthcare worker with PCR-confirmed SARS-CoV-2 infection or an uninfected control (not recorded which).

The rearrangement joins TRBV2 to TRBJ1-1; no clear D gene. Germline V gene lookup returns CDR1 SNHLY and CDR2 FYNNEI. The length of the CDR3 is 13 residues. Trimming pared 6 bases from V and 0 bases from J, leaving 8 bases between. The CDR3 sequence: CASRKTLNTEAFF. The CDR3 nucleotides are TGTGCCAGCAGAAAGACATTGAACACTGAAGCTTTCTTT.

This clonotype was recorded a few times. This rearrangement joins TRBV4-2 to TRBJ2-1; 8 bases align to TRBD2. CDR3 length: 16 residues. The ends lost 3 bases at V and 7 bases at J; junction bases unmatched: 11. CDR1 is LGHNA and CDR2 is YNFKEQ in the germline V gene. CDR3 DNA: TGTGCCAGCAGCCATGAGGCTGGACTAGCAAAAAATGAGCAGTTCTTC. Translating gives CASSHEAGLAKNEQFF.